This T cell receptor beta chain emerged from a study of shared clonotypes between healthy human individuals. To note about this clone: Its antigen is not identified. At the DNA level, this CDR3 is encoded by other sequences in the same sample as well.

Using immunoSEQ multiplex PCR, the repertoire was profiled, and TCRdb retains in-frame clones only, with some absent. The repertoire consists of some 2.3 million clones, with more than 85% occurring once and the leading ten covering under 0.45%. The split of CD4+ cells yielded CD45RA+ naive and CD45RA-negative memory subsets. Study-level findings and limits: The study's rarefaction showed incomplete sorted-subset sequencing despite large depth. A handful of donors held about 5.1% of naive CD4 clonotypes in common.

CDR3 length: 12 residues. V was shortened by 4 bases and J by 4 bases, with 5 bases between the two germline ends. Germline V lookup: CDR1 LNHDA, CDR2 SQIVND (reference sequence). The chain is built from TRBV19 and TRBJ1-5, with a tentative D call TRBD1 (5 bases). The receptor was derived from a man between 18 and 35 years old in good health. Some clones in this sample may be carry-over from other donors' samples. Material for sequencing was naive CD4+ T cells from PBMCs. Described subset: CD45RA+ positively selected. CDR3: CASSNRNQPQHF. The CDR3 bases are TGTGCCAGTAGTAACAGGAATCAGCCCCAGCATTTT.